This TCR beta chain was documented in a study of Ad26.COV2.S vaccination and SARS-CoV-2 variants. Study context: In the COV1001 trial, the donor was in the Ad26.COV2.S arm.

CDR1 is SGHVS and CDR2 is FQNEAQ in the germline V gene. The CDR3 extends over 16 amino acids. Trimming took 3 bases from V and 0 from J, leaving 13 bases between them. Clones were read by immunoSEQ multiplex PCR, and TCRdb kept only the in-frame ones, dropping some. The sample holds fewer than 900,000 clones, roughly 90% seen once. Stated treatment: about 20 received Ad26.COV2.S at low or high dose, single or two shots; about 5 received placebo; per-sample allocation not given. Sampling was performed 63 days after the first vaccine or placebo injection. What was given as vaccine was an Ad26 vector encoding Wuhan-strain SARS-CoV-2 spike. Findings of the study overall: Vaccinees reportedly had broad spike-specific CD8+ and CD4+ T cell responses. Researchers reported similar non-spike TCR breadth in vaccine and placebo recipients.

Comment on this clone: The target antigen is unknown.

The material was peripheral blood, obtained in a trial of Ad26.COV2.S vaccine versus placebo. The chain recombines TRBV7-8 with TRBJ2-3; D may be TRBD1 (5 bases). The clonotype originates from a person between 18 and 65 years old who received the Ad26.COV2.S COVID-19 vaccine or a placebo. The CDR3 spells CASSLRQGTSTDTQYF. CDR3 DNA: TGTGCCAGCAGCTTGAGGCAGGGTACTAGCACAGATACGCAGTATTTT.